This entry is about one T cell receptor (beta chain). Assay used: immunoSEQ multiplex PCR; TCRdb lists only in-frame clones, some missing. The repertoire holds 90,000 to 120,000 clones, with just over 90% as singletons. The sample is drawn from a study of blood T cell repertoires in COVID-19. V was pared by 1 base and J by 3 bases, with 3 bases of the junction left unmatched. The length of the CDR3 is 14 residues. The germline V gene has CDR1 LGHNA and CDR2 YNFKEQ. This clonotype originated in a woman aged 25 to 45 with acute or convalescent COVID-19. The chain uses TRBV4-2 and TRBJ2-7; 7 bases agree with TRBD2. The source material was peripheral blood. The CDR3 DNA sequence: TGTGCCAGCAGCCAAGGCGGGAGCTTCTACGAGCAGTACTTC. This encodes CASSQGGSFYEQYF.